The T cell receptor beta chain described here comes from a study of CD8 T cells in ankylosing spondylitis. Study results and caveats: Reports say disease-linked clones showed up significantly more in matched ankylosing spondylitis synovial fluid. Relatively scarce in peripheral blood, disease-linked clones were CD8+.

From the 5' RACE reads, TCRdb called clonotypes with MiXCR, one entry per CDR3 protein. This sample has some 200,000 distinct CDR3 sequences, with 9.5% to 15% found just once. Germline V lookup: CDR1 SGHDN, CDR2 FVKESK. Trimming shortened V by 4 bases and J by 4 bases, and 16 bases separated the two germline ends. This CDR3 region has 15 residues. A word on this clonotype: Its antigen is undetermined.

The chain recombines TRBV14 with TRBJ1-1; no clear D gene. What was sequenced was blood, either unsorted or a sorted T cell fraction (not recorded which). The receptor's source is a male donor with ankylosing spondylitis or in good health (not recorded which). CDR3 sequence (DNA): TGTGCCAGCAGCCCTAAGGCGGGGTGGGGCACTGAAGCTTTCTTT. Its protein is CASSPKAGWGTEAFF.